This T cell receptor (beta chain) was recorded in a study of beta chain features in type 1 diabetes. Since all of the isolated RNA was reverse transcribed, expressed TCRB transcripts were what got sequenced. Generated by immunoSEQ multiplex PCR, the TCRdb table keeps only in-frame clones and is missing some. The sample carries 810,000 or so clones, 17% recorded once. Overall study findings and caveats: For type 1 diabetes patients, VDJ junctions showed fewer insertions and more deletions. The question left open here concerned HLA type influencing TCRB rearrangement. In comparison with healthy donors, patients had naive, central memory and Treg TCRB repertoires that appeared more similar.

CDR1 is ENHRY and CDR2 is SYGVKD in the germline V gene. V lost 11 bases and J 6 bases, leaving 10 bases between the germline ends. This CDR3 has 11 amino acids. As for this clone: Its antigen is currently unknown.

The chain uses TRBV10-3 and TRBJ2-2, with D perhaps matching TRBD1 (6 bases). This TCR came from a young woman in good health. Sequenced: naive CD4+ T cells from blood. The CDR3 sequence is CASSGAGELFF. CDR3 DNA sequence: TGTGCCTCCTCAGGGGCCGGGGAGCTGTTTTTT.